This TCR beta chain was identified in a study of metastatic and nonmetastatic thyroid tumors. For the study at large: Patients with malignant and benign thyroid disease provided blood and tumor or nodule tissue, whose repertoires were compared. Findings and limits, study-wide: Within blood and tumor, benign nodules reportedly had significantly lower TCR beta diversity than malignant thyroid tumors did.

Per germline, CDR1 DFQATT and CDR2 SNEGSKA (reference sequence). Trimming pared 1 base from V and 7 bases from J, leaving 11 bases between. The CDR3 totals 13 residues. All patients were treatment-naive before thyroid surgery. In the authors' workflow: Construction of a distant-metastasis classifier for papillary thyroid cancer relied on CDR3 differences across clinicopathological groups. TCRdb reprocessed the PCR reads via MiXCR. These V and J calls are TCRdb output, not the study's own analysis. The profile covers 15,000 to 20,000 clones, with 34% appearing a single time and 10% taken by the ten largest. This clone was recorded only once. Antigen: not known.

The clonotype originates from a male donor with papillary thyroid cancer or a benign thyroid nodule (not recorded which). Some clones in this sample may be carry-over from other donors' samples. The sequenced material came from tumor tissue. This chain connects TRBV20-1 to TRBJ1-5, with D unresolved. The CDR3 DNA reads TGCAGTGCTAGAGTTTGGGATCAGCAGCCCCAGCATTTT. It codes for CSARVWDQQPQHF.